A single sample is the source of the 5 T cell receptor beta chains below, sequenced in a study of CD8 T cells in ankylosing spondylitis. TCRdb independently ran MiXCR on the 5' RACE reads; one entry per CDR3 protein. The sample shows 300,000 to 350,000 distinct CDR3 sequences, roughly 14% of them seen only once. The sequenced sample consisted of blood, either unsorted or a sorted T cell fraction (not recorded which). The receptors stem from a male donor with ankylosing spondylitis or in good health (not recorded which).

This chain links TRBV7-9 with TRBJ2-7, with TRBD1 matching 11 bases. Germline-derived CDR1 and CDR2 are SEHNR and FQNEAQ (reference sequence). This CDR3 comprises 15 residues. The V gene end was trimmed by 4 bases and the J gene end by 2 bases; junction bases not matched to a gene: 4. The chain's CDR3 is CASSSGTGGAYEQYF. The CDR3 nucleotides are TGTGCCAGCAGCTCCGGGACAGGGGGTGCCTACGAGCAGTACTTC.

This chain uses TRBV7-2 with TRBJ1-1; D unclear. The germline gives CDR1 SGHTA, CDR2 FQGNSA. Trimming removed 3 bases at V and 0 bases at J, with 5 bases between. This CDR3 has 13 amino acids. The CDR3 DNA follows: TGTGCCAGCAGCTTCGAACTGAACACTGAAGCTTTCTTT. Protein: CASSFELNTEAFF.

The CDR3: CASSTADRSGTDTQYF. In DNA form, the CDR3 reads TGTGCCAGTAGTACCGCCGACAGGTCGGGCACAGATACGCAGTATTTT. V is TRBV19 and J is TRBJ2-3; possibly TRBD1 for D (6 bases). The germline CDR1 and CDR2 sequences are LNHDA and SQIVND (reference sequence). Trimming stripped 4 bases from V and 1 base from J, with 15 bases between. This CDR3 is 16 amino acids long. Variable domain in full (rest from reference TRBV19 and TRBJ2-3): DGGITQSPKYLFRKEGQNVTLSCEQNLNHDAMYWYRQDPGQGLRLIYYSQIVNDFQKGDIAEGYSVSREKKESFPLTVTSAQKNPTAFYLCASSTADRSGTDTQYFGPGTRLTVL.

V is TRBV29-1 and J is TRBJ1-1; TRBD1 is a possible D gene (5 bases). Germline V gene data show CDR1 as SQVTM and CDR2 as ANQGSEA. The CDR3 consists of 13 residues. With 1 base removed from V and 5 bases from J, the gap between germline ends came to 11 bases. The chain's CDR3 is CSVEGGARTEAFF. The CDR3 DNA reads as TGCAGCGTTGAAGGGGGCGCGAGGACTGAAGCTTTCTTT.

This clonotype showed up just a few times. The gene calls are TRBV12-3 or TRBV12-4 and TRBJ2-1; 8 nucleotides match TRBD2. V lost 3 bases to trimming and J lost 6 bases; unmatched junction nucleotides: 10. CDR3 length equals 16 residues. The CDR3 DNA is TGTGCCAGCAGTTTGAGGAACCCACGGGAGGGCAATGAGCAGTTCTTC. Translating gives CASSLRNPREGNEQFF.